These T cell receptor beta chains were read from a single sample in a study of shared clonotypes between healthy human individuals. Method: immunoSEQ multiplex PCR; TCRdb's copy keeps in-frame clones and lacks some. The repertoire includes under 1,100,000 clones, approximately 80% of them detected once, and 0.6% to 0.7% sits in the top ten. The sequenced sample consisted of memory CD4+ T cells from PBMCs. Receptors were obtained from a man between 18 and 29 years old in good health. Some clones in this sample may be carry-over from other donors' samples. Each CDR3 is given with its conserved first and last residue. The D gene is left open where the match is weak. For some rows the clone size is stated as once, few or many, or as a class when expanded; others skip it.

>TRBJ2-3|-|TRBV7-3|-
TGTGCCAGCAGCCCTCGGGGCACAGATACGCAGTATTTT
CASSPRGTDTQYF
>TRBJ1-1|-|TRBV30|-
TGTGCCTGGAGTGTAAGTTCCAACACTGAAGCTTTCTTT
CAWSVSSNTEAFF
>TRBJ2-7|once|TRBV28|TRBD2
TGTGCCAGCCACGGGGGTAGCGGGAGGCCCTCCTACGAGCAGTACTTC
CASHGGSGRPSYEQYF
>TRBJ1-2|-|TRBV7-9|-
TGTGCCAGCAGCTTAGGACCCGCCTATGGCTACACCTTC
CASSLGPAYGYTF
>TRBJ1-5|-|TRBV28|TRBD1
TGTGCCAGCAGTTCCCCTCGACAGGGACTTAATCAGCCCCAGCATTTT
CASSSPRQGLNQPQHF
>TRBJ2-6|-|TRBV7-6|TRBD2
TGTGCCAGCAGCTTAGCGCGGGGGTCTGGGGCCAACGTCCTGACTTTC
CASSLARGSGANVLTF
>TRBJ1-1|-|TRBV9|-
TGTGCCAGCAGCGTCAAAGGCGGTATGAACACTGAAGCTTTCTTT
CASSVKGGMNTEAFF
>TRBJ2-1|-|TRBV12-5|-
TGTGCTAGTGGTTTGGTACTGGGCCGTGGGGAGCACAATGAGCAGTTCTTC
CASGLVLGRGEHNEQFF
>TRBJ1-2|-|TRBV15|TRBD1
TGTGCCACCAGCCAAGAACAGGGGGCGTGGGGCTACACCTTC
CATSQEQGAWGYTF
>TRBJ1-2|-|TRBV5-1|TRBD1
TGCGCCAGCAGCTTCCGGGACAGTTATGGCTACACCTTC
CASSFRDSYGYTF